This TCR beta chain was obtained from a study of T cell responses to AZD1222 COVID-19 vaccine. Study overall: Both about-4-week and about-12-week second-dose recipients were combined.

The CDR3 has 12 residues. The ends lost 4 bases at V and 13 bases at J; junction bases unmatched: 4. Germline lookup yields CDR1 MGHRA and CDR2 YSYEKL. Whole-study findings and limits: Among those given AZD1222, only 6 or 7 were seropositive at baseline.

For this clone: What it binds is not known.

Measured with immunoSEQ multiplex PCR; TCRdb has only the in-frame clones, and not every one. The data hold under 95,000 clones, with 75% to 90% observed a single time. This receptor was identified in an adult in good health. The rearrangement uses TRBV4-1 and TRBJ1-4; 9 bases agree with TRBD1. The source was peripheral blood, collected on day 0 of AZD1222 vaccination. In DNA form, the CDR3 reads TGCGCCAGCAGCCGGACAGGGGTCGGACTGTTTTTT. Protein product: CASSRTGVGLFF.